This TCR beta chain was observed in a study of blood T cell repertoires in COVID-19. Study overall: COVID-19 samples collected from the United States, Italy and Spain covered acute and convalescent phases. From T cells, B-cell-depleted T cells, or PBMCs came the material, which was cDNA or gDNA.

Deletions cut 1 base from V and 0 bases from J, with 4 bases between. This CDR3 spans 13 amino acids. Assay used: immunoSEQ multiplex PCR; TCRdb lists only in-frame clones, some missing. The table shows approximately 110,000 clones, with roughly 88% occurring only once. The receptor's source is a woman aged 80 or over with active or convalescent COVID-19. This chain uses TRBV12-3 or TRBV12-4 with TRBJ2-7; no clear D. The specimen was peripheral blood. CDR3 amino acids: CASSLDSSYEQYF. The CDR3 DNA reads TGTGCCAGCAGTTTAGACAGCTCCTACGAGCAGTACTTC.